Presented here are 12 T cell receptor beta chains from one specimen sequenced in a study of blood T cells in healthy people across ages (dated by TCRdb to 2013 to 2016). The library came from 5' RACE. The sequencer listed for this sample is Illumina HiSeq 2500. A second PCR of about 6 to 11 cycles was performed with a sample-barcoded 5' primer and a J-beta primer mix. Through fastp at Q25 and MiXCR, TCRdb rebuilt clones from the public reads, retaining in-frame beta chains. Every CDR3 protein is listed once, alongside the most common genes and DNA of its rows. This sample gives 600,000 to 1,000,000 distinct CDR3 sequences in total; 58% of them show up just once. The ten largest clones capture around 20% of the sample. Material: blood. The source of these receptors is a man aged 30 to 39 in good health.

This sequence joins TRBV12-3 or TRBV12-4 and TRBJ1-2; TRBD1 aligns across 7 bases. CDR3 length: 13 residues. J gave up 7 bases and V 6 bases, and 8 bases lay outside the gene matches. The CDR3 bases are TGTGCCAGCAGCACGGACAGGACCTGTGGCTACACCTTC. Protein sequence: CASSTDRTCGYTF.

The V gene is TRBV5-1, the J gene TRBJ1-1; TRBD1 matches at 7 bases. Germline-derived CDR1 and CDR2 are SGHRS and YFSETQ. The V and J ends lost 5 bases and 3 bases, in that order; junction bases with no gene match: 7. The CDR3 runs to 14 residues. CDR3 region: CASSYADRDTEAFF. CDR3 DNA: TGCGCCAGCAGTTACGCCGACAGGGACACTGAAGCTTTCTTT.

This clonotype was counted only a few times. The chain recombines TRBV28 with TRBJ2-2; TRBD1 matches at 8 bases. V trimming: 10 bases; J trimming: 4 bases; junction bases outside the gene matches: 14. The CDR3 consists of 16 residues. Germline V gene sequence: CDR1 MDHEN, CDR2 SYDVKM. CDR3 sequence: CATHPTTGGSTGELFF. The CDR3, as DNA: TGTGCCACCCACCCTACAACAGGGGGGAGCACCGGGGAGCTGTTTTTT.

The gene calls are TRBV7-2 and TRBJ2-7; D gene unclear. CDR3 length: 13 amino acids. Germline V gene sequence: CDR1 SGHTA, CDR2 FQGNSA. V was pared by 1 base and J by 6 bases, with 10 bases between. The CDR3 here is CASSLEDRREQYF. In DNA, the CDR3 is TGTGCCAGCAGCTTAGAGGACCGGCGCGAGCAGTACTTC.

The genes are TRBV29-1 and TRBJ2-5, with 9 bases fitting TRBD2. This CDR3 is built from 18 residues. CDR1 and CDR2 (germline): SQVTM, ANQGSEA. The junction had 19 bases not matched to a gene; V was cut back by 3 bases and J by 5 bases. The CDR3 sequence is CSVDGVQGEVAGEETQYF. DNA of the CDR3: TGCAGCGTTGACGGGGTTCAAGGTGAGGTAGCGGGAGAGGAGACCCAGTACTTC. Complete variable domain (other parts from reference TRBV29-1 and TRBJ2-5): SAVISQKPSRDICQRGTSLTIQCQVDSQVTMMFWYRQQPGQSLTLIATANQGSEATYESGFVIDKFPISRPNLTFSTLTVSNMSPEDSSIYLCSVDGVQGEVAGEETQYFGPGTRLLVL.

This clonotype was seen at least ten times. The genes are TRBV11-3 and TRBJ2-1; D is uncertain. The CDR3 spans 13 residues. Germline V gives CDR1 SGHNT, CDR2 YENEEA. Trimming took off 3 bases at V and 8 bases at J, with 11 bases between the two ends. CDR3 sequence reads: CASSFLPDHEQFF. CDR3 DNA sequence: TGTGCCAGCAGCTTTCTTCCGGACCATGAGCAGTTCTTC.

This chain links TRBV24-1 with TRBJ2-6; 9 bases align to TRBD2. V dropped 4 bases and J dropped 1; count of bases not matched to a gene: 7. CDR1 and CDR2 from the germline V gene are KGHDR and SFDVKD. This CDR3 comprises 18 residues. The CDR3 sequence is CATSESLAGRSGANVLTF. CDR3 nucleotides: TGTGCCACCAGTGAAAGCCTAGCGGGAAGGTCTGGGGCCAACGTCCTGACTTTC.

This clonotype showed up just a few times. The CDR3 nucleotides read TGTGCCAGCAGCTTAGTTAGCGGGAGTTCAGAGACCCAGTACTTC. Amino acids: CASSLVSGSSETQYF. The rearrangement joins TRBV7-2 to TRBJ2-5; TRBD2 matches 9 bases. Germline V gene sequence: CDR1 SGHTA, CDR2 FQGNSA. The CDR3 consists of 15 residues. V lost 1 base to trimming and J lost 4 bases; unmatched junction nucleotides: 4.

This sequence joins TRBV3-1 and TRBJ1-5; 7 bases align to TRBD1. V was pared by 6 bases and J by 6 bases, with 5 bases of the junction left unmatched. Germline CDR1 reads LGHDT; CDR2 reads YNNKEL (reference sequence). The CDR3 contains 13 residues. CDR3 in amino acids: CASSSDRAQPQHF. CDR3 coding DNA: TGTGCCAGCAGTTCCGACAGGGCTCAGCCCCAGCATTTT.

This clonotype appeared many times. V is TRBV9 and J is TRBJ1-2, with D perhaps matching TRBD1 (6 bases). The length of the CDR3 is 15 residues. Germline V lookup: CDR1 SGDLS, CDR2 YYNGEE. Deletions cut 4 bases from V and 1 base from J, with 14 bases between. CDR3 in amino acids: CASSPGTTRNYGYTF. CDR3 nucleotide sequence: TGTGCCAGCAGCCCGGGGACAACTCGTAACTATGGCTACACCTTC.

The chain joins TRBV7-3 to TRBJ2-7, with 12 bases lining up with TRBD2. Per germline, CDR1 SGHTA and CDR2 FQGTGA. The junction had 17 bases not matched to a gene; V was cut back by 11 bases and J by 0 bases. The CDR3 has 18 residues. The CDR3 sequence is CAGQAGLAGPTVSYEQYF. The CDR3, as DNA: TGTGCCGGACAAGCAGGACTAGCGGGACCAACTGTCTCCTACGAGCAGTACTTC.

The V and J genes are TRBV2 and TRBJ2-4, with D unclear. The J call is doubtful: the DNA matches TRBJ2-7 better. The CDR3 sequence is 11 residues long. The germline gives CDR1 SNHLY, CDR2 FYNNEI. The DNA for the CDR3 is TGTGCCAGCAGTGACGTAGACGAGCAGTACTTC. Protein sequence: CASSDVDEQYF.